The text below deals with one TCR beta chain. Unmatched junction bases numbered 3, after V lost 2 bases and J lost 0 bases. This CDR3 is built from 16 residues. Amplification yielded TCR beta CDR3 regions, with RNA transcripts as the source. TCR CDR3 regions were first amplified by RT-PCR with HTBI primers. TCRdb recomputed calls from the multiplex PCR reads with MiXCR, one row per CDR3 protein. The sample shows approximately 710,000 distinct CDR3 sequences, approximately 15% of them seen only once. The data stem from a study of T cells in Graves' hyperthyroidism and ophthalmopathy. The diagnoses drew upon clinical symptoms, serum thyroxine and TRAb, thyroid ultrasound and orbital computed tomography.

The sequenced material came from blood. The chain combines TRBV12-3 or TRBV12-4 with TRBJ1-3; 8 bases match TRBD1. The TCR originated in a man aged 50-59 years with Graves' hyperthyroidism. CDR3 residues: CASSLNRGYSGNTIYF. As DNA, the CDR3 is TGTGCCAGCAGTTTAAACAGGGGGTACTCTGGAAACACCATATATTTT.